Here is one TCR beta chain with its context. Its specificity is unknown. Produced via immunoSEQ multiplex PCR; TCRdb's table is partial and in-frame only. Here the sample spans over 110,000 clones, 86% being singletons. This CDR3 is built from 15 residues. J lost 6 bases, V lost 11 bases, and 13 bases had no gene match. Germline values: CDR1 MNHEY, CDR2 SVGAGI. The record originates from a study of Ad26.COV2.S vaccination and SARS-CoV-2 variants. General study points: Reportedly, spike-specific CD8+ and CD4+ T cell responses achieved substantial breadth once vaccination had taken place. Whether participants received vaccine or placebo, their non-spike TCR breadth was similar. People given the vaccine had a wider spike-specific TCR breadth than placebo recipients did. Total responses of T cells may have been underestimated by the analyses of TCR breadth and depth.

Here the sequenced sample was peripheral blood, taken after recovery from COVID-19. This sequence joins TRBV6-5 and TRBJ1-6, with 7 nucleotides matching TRBD1. This TCR was sampled from a human donor who had recovered from COVID-19. This CDR3 reads CARREGDSPNSPLHF. The CDR3 region has the DNA TGTGCCCGCCGAGAGGGGGACAGTCCTAATTCACCCCTCCACTTT.